The 10 T cell receptor beta chains presented below share a single source sample, sequenced in a study of blood T cells in healthy people across ages. Combining a sample-barcoded 5' primer with a J-beta primer mix, a second PCR ran for about 7 to 11 cycles. TCRdb reprocessed the 5' RACE reads with MiXCR, giving one entry per CDR3 protein. The data hold hundreds of thousands of distinct CDR3 sequences, with more than 25% observed a single time. The sequencing sample was made of blood. The receptor source for this set is a woman older than 75 in good health.

On this clonotype: A much larger clone is a single base away; this may be a read error. Here the CDR3 DNA reads TGTGCCAGCAGCGTAGTTCAGAACACTGAAGCTTTCTTT. The encoded protein is CASSVVQNTEAFF. V and J are TRBV9 and TRBJ1-1, with D unresolved. Germline CDR1 is SGDLS and CDR2 is YYNGEE. V lost 0 bases and J lost 1, with 4 bases in between. The CDR3 extends over 13 amino acids.

A few counts support this clonotype. A much larger clone differs by one base, so this may be a read error. The chain combines TRBV7-9 with TRBJ2-7, with 9 positions matching TRBD2. With V trimmed by 5 bases and J by 7 bases, 12 bases remained unmatched. The CDR3 extends over 15 amino acids. Germline V gene data show CDR1 as SEHNR and CDR2 as FQNEAQ (reference sequence). As DNA, the CDR3 is TGTGCCAGCAGCCCTCGTCCTAGCGGGGCGGATGAGCAGTACTTC. This codes for CASSPRPSGADEQYF.

The CDR3 bases are TGTGCCAGCAGTCACGGACAGGCGGAAACCCGGCAGTACTTC. Translated, it gives CASSHGQAETRQYF. J is TRBJ2-5 and V is TRBV6-5, with 7 bases that match TRBD1. The CDR3 consists of 14 residues. The V gene's germline CDR1 is MNHEY and CDR2 SVGAGI. J was trimmed by 11 bases and V by 5 bases; bases with no gene match: 14.

The J gene is TRBJ1-1, the V gene TRBV20-1; D unresolved. Germline CDR1 is DFQATT and CDR2 is SNEGSKA (reference sequence). The V end lost 3 bases, the J end lost 3 bases, and 11 bases lay between the germline ends. This CDR3 is built from 13 residues. The CDR3 DNA is TGCAGTGCTAGCTTGACAACCTACACTGAAGCTTTCTTT. Its protein product is CSASLTTYTEAFF.

In this sample, this clonotype turned up a few times. A junction boundary mismatches the germline segment, possibly from a read error. This rearrangement joins TRBV12-3 or TRBV12-4 to TRBJ1-6; 7 bases map to TRBD1. CDR3 length: 16 residues. The chain's CDR3 is CVSRFTSGGNNSPLHF. Here the CDR3 DNA reads TGTGTCAGCAGGTTCACCTCAGGGGGAAATAATTCACCCCTCCACTTT.

There are many counts of this clonotype. The chain uses TRBV12-3 or TRBV12-4 and TRBJ2-3; TRBD1 matches at 9 bases. V lost 5 bases and J lost 0; bases outside the gene matches: 6. The CDR3 spans 16 residues. CDR3 DNA: TGTGCCAGCAGTCGGACAGGGGAGCTAAGCACAGATACGCAGTATTTT. Translating gives CASSRTGELSTDTQYF.

Regarding this clonotype: One base away lies a much larger clone, so this may be a sequencing read error. The V gene is TRBV6-1, the J gene TRBJ2-7; 14 bases align to TRBD2. The CDR3 loop spans 15 amino acids. Germline loops: CDR1 MNHNS, CDR2 SASEGT. Trimming took 7 bases from V and 7 from J; bases not matched to a gene: 9. CDR3 in amino acids: CASIPTSGGANEQYF. DNA of the CDR3: TGTGCCAGCATTCCGACTAGCGGGGGGGCCAATGAGCAGTACTTC.

This clonotype was seen only a few times. This chain uses TRBV5-5 with TRBJ1-5, with 8 bases identical to TRBD1. Germline CDR1 SGHKS, CDR2 YYEKEE (reference sequence). V was pared by 5 bases and J by 10 bases, with 14 bases of the junction left unmatched. The CDR3 is 15 amino acids. This CDR3 is CASSQGPGGAYPQHF. In nucleotides, the CDR3 is TGTGCCAGCAGTCAGGGCCCAGGGGGCGCATATCCCCAGCATTTT.

This clonotype came up a few times. This chain joins TRBV20-1 and TRBJ2-7; no clear D gene. Germline loops: CDR1 DFQATT, CDR2 SNEGSKA (reference sequence). The CDR3 is 14 amino acids. The V and J ends lost 5 bases and 1 base respectively, with 15 bases between them. The CDR3 is CSAQTPIGSYEQYF. CDR3 DNA sequence: TGCAGTGCTCAGACACCCATCGGGTCCTACGAGCAGTACTTC.

The table lists this clonotype with many counts. The rearrangement joins TRBV7-9 to TRBJ2-3; D might be TRBD1 (6 bases). This CDR3 has 15 amino acids. Germline assignment: CDR1 SEHNR and CDR2 FQNEAQ (reference sequence). The germline V and J ends were trimmed by 4 bases and 0 bases, with 11 bases remaining between them. CDR3 bases: TGTGCCAGCAGCTCCCGGGACACGAGCACAGATACGCAGTATTTT. Translated, it gives CASSSRDTSTDTQYF. The full variable domain, completed using reference TRBV7-9 and TRBJ2-3, is DTGVSQNPRHKITKRGQNVTFRCDPISEHNRLYWYRQTLGQGPEFLTYFQNEAQLEKSRLLSDRFSAERPKGSFSTLEIQRTEQGDSAMYLCASSSRDTSTDTQYFGPGTRLTVL.